This T cell receptor (beta chain) derives from a study of cytomegalovirus exposure and HLA in healthy donors (dated by TCRdb to the late 2010s). In the study overall: An earlier analysis of approximately 640 of the donors reported 250 to 350 Gb of sequence data and 100 million to 140 million unique TCR beta sequences from roughly 200 million T cells. Using immunosequencing, the study profiled T cell repertoires from roughly 650 subjects and related those repertoires to cytomegalovirus serostatus. Roughly 300 gigabases of sequencing data and 80 million or so unique TCR sequences were included in an early release covering under 650 HLA-typed donors. Rather than drawing on any new phenotypic data, the later analysis identified candidate immune exposures from TCR beta sequences and the way those sequences occurred across donors. Among some 400 genotyped donors of the cohort, an average of approximately 240,000 unique TCR beta nucleotide sequences were sequenced per donor, roughly 20% of them non-productive. The genetic ancestry cluster associated with self-reported Caucasian donors included 81% of the 398 genotyped donors. In an earlier analysis of around 540 of the donors, high-throughput TCR beta sequencing was used to judge whether each TCR beta V gene segment behaved as functional or pseudogenic. Donor age, sex, ethnicity and CMV serostatus were collected together with the repertoire data. Genome-wide SNP genotypes for about 65% of the roughly 700 donors were used in a later genetic analysis, which treated that subset as a discovery cohort. HLA typing included class I and class II loci at four-digit resolution. All discovery cohort repertoires had been generated on a single sequencing platform. Typing coverage differed by locus: A, B, C, DRB1 and DQB1 were typed in roughly 620-640 donors, DQA1 in roughly 500, DPA1 in approximately 610, and DPB1 in 400 to 480. To predict cytomegalovirus infection status, the study brought together high-throughput TCR immunosequencing, statistical association of individual TCRs with disease status, and machine learning. The study aimed to test whether signatures of past pathogen exposure could be identified by cataloging public T cell receptors. Because of strong linkage in the cohort, 5 or 6 DR-DQ haplotypes were treated as single units for association and clustering. Along with the approximately 650-subject first cohort, a separate validation cohort of over 90 different subjects was used. In a later analysis, previously published TCR beta repertoires from 666 donors were re-analyzed and high-resolution HLA genotyping was added so that TCR occurrence patterns could be studied. Here is what the overall study found, with its caveats: Seventeen rarely observed V segments, including chromosome 9 orphons, were excluded from the earlier analysis of some 590 of the donors because counts were too low. The authors suggested that the approach could potentially be extended to other disease states and immunological phenotypes. In this cohort, only TCR beta chains were sequenced, and detectable features were limited by the absence of alpha or paired-chain data. In vitro tests confirmed that three of the cytomegalovirus-associated TCR beta chains recognize cytomegalovirus antigens. Across donors, most TCR sequences were observed very rarely, whereas some public TCRs were present in many individuals. According to a later analysis, most CMV-associated TCR beta chains appeared to be HLA-restricted, and the HLA associations seemed to be driven largely by CMV exposure. A later analysis found that HLA-associated TCR beta chains were more clonally expanded and had lower generation probabilities than equally common non-associated chains. In a later genetic analysis, fewer N-insertions in productive TCRs were reported among donors in an Asian-associated ancestry cluster than the roughly 700-donor mean. CMV serostatus was the only immune exposure information available for the cohort. A total of 150 to 200 TCR beta chains were listed by the study as associated with cytomegalovirus. In a later analysis, several top co-occurrence clusters were reported to appear linked to parvovirus B19, influenza, CMV and Epstein-Barr virus. Correlated functional status among segregating V segments might reflect linkage disequilibrium, but an unknown experimental factor could not be ruled out. In a later analysis, TCR association rates were found to vary across HLA loci, with the most associated TCRs seen for DRB1 alleles and the fewest for HLA-C alleles. Because the 87-base-pair reads could not distinguish some IMGT-functional V segments, including TRBV6-2 and TRBV6-3, those segments were excluded. Sequencing depth was assumed to be roughly uniform across donors in the presence/absence analyses, though that assumption may not hold. In both the original and validation cohorts, the classifier was reported to diagnose cytomegalovirus status with high specificity and sensitivity. V-gene and J-gene trimming of TCR beta chains was associated with a missense DCLRE1C variant in a later genetic analysis, and the association was replicated in an independent cohort. At a false discovery rate of 0.05, a later analysis linked around 17,000 TCR beta sequences to specific HLA alleles. A further reported finding was that TCR beta sequences accurately predicted the HLA-A and HLA-B alleles for most subjects in the first cohort. Because HLA typing was unavailable for some donors at each locus, only the typed subset was used in association tests. When HLA alleles, especially DR and DQ, strongly co-occurred, attributing TCR associations to individual alleles was difficult. A cluster of highly shared sequence variants was judged likely to be a technical artifact of the sequencing pipeline. In an earlier analysis of about 600 of the donors, most TCR beta V segments appeared in productive rearrangements about 87% or about 30% of the time, broadly matching IMGT annotations.

From its cysteine to its phenylalanine, the CDR3 spans 14 amino acids. Kept here is only the CDR3 DNA, which spans 42 bases and is read in frame from base 1. V lost 6 bases and J lost 3 bases, and the count of bases not matched to a germline gene is 7. The germline V gene yields SGHRS for CDR1 and YFSETQ for CDR2. A word on this clone: Its antigen is not yet known. One base away there is no much larger clone; base qualities are not given.

In total, approximately 610 healthy bone marrow donors made up the cohort. Cohort members were all nominally healthy when sampled, although unrecorded immune exposures were likely present. The donor was CMV seropositive and was included in the group of about 290 seropositive cohort members. A peripheral blood sample was provided by each donor, and peripheral blood mononuclear cells were used for TCR beta sequencing. Genomic DNA extraction from the blood cell samples was performed with the Qiagen DNeasy Blood Extraction Kit. The protocol used for the library was the immunoSEQ multiplex PCR assay. For the multiplex PCR, a mixture combining 60 forward primers for TCR Vbeta segments and 13 reverse primers for TCR Jbeta segments was used. Amplification of the CDR3 region of rearranged TCR beta genes was performed with a multiplex PCR assay on genomic DNA. The Illumina HiSeq System was used to sequence the amplified TCR beta libraries as 87-base-pair reads. For the original study's pipeline: In a later analysis, some 80 million unique TCR beta chains were counted across the roughly 670 repertoires, and approximately 11 million of these chains were shared by at least two donors. A nearest-neighbor algorithm error-corrected the raw reads and collapsed the reads into unique sequences, merging closely related sequences to remove PCR and sequencing errors. CDR3 sequences were aligned to IMGT reference sequences to assign V, D and J gene segments. Each retained sequence needed at least a six-nucleotide match to both a V gene segment and a J gene segment. A rearrangement was called productive if the CDR3 had no stop codons and remained in frame with V and J, and every other rearrangement was called non-productive. Following IMGT convention, CDR3 was defined as the stretch from the second conserved V-encoded cysteine up to the conserved J-encoded phenylalanine. In an earlier analysis of 587 of the donors, sequences lacking an unambiguous match to a single V gene segment were excluded. In an earlier analysis of approximately 500 of the donors, a V segment was called functional when productive rearrangements were above 56.7%, and segregating when the standard deviation between donors exceeded 5%. A statistical classification framework was built to diagnose cytomegalovirus status from the catalog of TCR beta chain sequences. In a later analysis, TCR nucleotide sequences were compared against IMGT/GENE-DB human TR gene sequences so that V and J genes could be assigned. A later analysis assigned CDR3 sequences and most-parsimonious VDJ recombination scenarios with the TCRdist pipeline. A later analysis defined each TCR beta chain by its CDR3 amino acid sequence plus V-gene family, and excluded reads lacking a unique V-gene family. A later analysis removed roughly 590 highly shared, low-generation-probability nucleotide sequences to deal with suspected cross-contamination and a sequencing artifact. For each public chain, a later analysis derived a clonal expansion index from normalized ranks of inferred template counts within each repertoire. A later analysis computed generation probabilities with a VDJ recombination model fitted to out-of-frame rearrangements, and checked the results against IGoR. Hypergeometric tests were used in a later analysis to score TCR-TCR, TCR-HLA and TCR-CMV co-occurrence, with a repertoire-size bias correction applied to the TCR pairs. A later analysis estimated false discovery rates by permuting HLA or CMV assignments 20 times. A later analysis grouped co-occurring TCRs with DBSCAN, adding TCRdist sequence similarity when clustering within HLA-allele-positive subsets. Repertoires with fewer than 30,000 or more than 120,000 public chains were left out of co-occurrence clustering, as were about 5 repertoires with anomalous nucleotide sharing. TCRdb provides this immuneACCESS table in a form limited to in-frame rearrangements. Some clones are lacking; in checked studies, under half of them reflect an unresolved V gene, and why the rest are absent is not known. D and trimming come from the DNA, and the V and J calls and clone size come from that table. The sample includes some 91,000 clones, with around nine tenths observed a single time. The ten biggest clones cover roughly 9.2% of the sample.

The receptor was isolated from a man under 40 in good health and CMV-seropositive. Sequencing input: PBMCs. This sequence uses TRBV5-1 and TRBJ2-3, with TRBD1 matching 7 junction bases. CDR3 sequence: CASNPGQHTDTQYF. At the DNA level, the sequence is TGCGCCAGCAATCCGGGACAGCATACAGATACGCAGTATTTT.